This paragraph reports one TCR beta chain. The entry originates in a study of blood T cell repertoires in COVID-19. Study details: Sample material is recorded as cDNA or gDNA derived from T cells, B-cell-depleted T cells, or PBMCs.

Germline CDR1 is SGDLS and CDR2 is YYNGEE. The junction had 16 bases not matched to a gene; V was cut back by 3 bases and J by 10 bases. This CDR3 has 16 residues. One Seattle source followed patients from active infection through their disease course. Original processing methods: It was from reference gene primer amplification that nucleated cell counts were estimated. Method: immunoSEQ multiplex PCR; TCRdb's copy keeps in-frame clones and lacks some. V and J calls and clone size follow that table, whereas D and trimming were derived from the DNA. The table shows roughly 280,000 clones, with about 88% occurring only once.

The clonotype originates from a woman aged 55 to 70 with COVID-19, enrolled during active disease. The sequencing sample was made of peripheral blood. This chain uses TRBV9 with TRBJ2-1; the match to TRBD2 covers 7 bases. The CDR3 bases are TGTGCCAGCAGCGGAGCCCCGGCGGGAGCTCCCAGGGAGCAGTTCTTC. Its translation is CASSGAPAGAPREQFF.